The 16 T cell receptor beta chains in this list originate from one sample, sequenced in a study of T cell responses to AZD1222 COVID-19 vaccine (dated by TCRdb to 2020 to 2023). Libraries were prepared through the immunoSEQ multiplex PCR assay. Imported from immuneACCESS, the table was reduced by TCRdb to in-frame sequences with V and J called. These copies leave out some clones; in studies compared against another copy, an unresolved V gene accounts for under half, and the cause of the remainder is not known. This sample holds tens of thousands of clones; 70% to 90% were observed only once. Jointly, the top ten make up 10% of the sample. Read against the paper, the sample's time point label means: baseline before first vaccination. This specimen's treatment or condition label, interpreted: meningococcal conjugate vaccine given as trial control. This material consisted of peripheral blood, taken on day 0 of MenACWY control vaccination. All receptors derive from an adult in good health.

The chain has TRBV7-7 and TRBJ2-7; TRBD2 is a possible D gene (6 bases). Germline V lookup: CDR1 SSHAT, CDR2 FNYEAQ (reference sequence). Trimming took 1 base from V and 0 from J, leaving 10 bases between them. The CDR3 runs to 15 residues. This CDR3 is CASSLGQGGSYEQYF. CDR3 coding DNA: TGTGCCAGCAGCTTAGGGCAGGGAGGCTCCTACGAGCAGTACTTC.

This chain joins TRBV19 and TRBJ2-3; 15 bases fit TRBD2. J was trimmed by 7 bases and V by 7 bases; bases with no gene match: 9. CDR1 LNHDA and CDR2 SQIVND come from the germline V gene (reference sequence). This CDR3 comprises 16 residues. The CDR3 DNA sequence: TGTGCCAGTAAGAGACCGGGACTAGCGGGGGGAAATACGCAGTATTTT. Translation gives CASKRPGLAGGNTQYF.

This chain links TRBV29-1 with TRBJ2-7; D may be TRBD2 (7 bases). The CDR3 spans 14 residues. Germline-derived CDR1 and CDR2 are SQVTM and ANQGSEA. V was clipped by 4 bases and J by 2 bases, with 15 bases between them. CDR3 residues: CSVAPRGATYEQYF. CDR3 coding DNA: TGCAGCGTTGCCCCCCGGGGGGCTACCTACGAGCAGTACTTC.

The chain is built from TRBV27 and TRBJ1-6; D is perhaps TRBD1 (5 bases). Per the germline V gene, CDR1 is MNHEY and CDR2 is SMNVEV (reference sequence). V was cut by 9 bases and J by 7 bases, with 13 bases left in between. The CDR3 spans 13 residues. The chain's CDR3 is CASLRGWNSPLHF. In DNA, the CDR3 is TGTGCCAGTCTCCGGGGGTGGAATTCACCCCTCCACTTT.

This clone was counted between two and nine times. This chain connects TRBV3-1 (or the pseudogene TRBV3-2) to TRBJ2-5; D is unclear. The CDR3 covers 17 residues. Germline-derived CDR1 and CDR2 are LGHDT and YNNKEL (reference sequence). Trimming shortened V by 1 base and J by 6 bases, and 21 bases separated the two germline ends. CDR3 protein: CASSQGGGVDRVQTQYF. The CDR3 DNA sequence: TGTGCCAGCAGCCAAGGGGGTGGGGTAGATCGGGTCCAGACCCAGTACTTC.

This chain connects TRBV29-1 to TRBJ2-2, with D unresolved. Germline CDR1 SQVTM, CDR2 ANQGSEA. Trimming stripped 1 base from V and 1 base from J, with 4 bases between. CDR3 length: 13 residues. The CDR3 spells CSVEGENTGELFF. The CDR3 DNA is TGCAGCGTTGAAGGGGAGAACACCGGGGAGCTGTTTTTT.

The gene calls are TRBV29-1 and TRBJ2-7; TRBD2 aligns across 8 bases. This CDR3 is built from 15 residues. Trimming took 1 base from V and 0 from J; bases not matched to a gene: 5. Germline values: CDR1 SQVTM, CDR2 ANQGSEA. In DNA, the CDR3 is TGCAGCGTTGAAGGGCGGGGGGCCTCCTCCTACGAGCAGTACTTC. Translating it yields CSVEGRGASSYEQYF.

V is TRBV7-2 and J is TRBJ1-1; TRBD1 is a possible D gene (5 bases). Trimming took 1 base from V and 2 from J, leaving 8 bases between them. The length of the CDR3 is 14 residues. Germline CDR1 reads SGHTA; CDR2 reads FQGNSA. The CDR3 loop is CASSLEGHNTEAFF. CDR3 bases: TGTGCCAGCAGCTTAGAGGGGCACAACACTGAAGCTTTCTTT.

This rearrangement joins TRBV7-8 to TRBJ1-1; tentatively, D is TRBD1 (5 bases). Germline V CDR1 and CDR2: SGHVS, FQNEAQ. CDR3 length: 15 residues. With 2 bases removed from V and 2 bases from J, the gap between germline ends came to 12 bases. CDR3 in DNA: TGTGCCAGCAGCTTAACCCAGGGAAGCAACACTGAAGCTTTCTTT. This gives the protein CASSLTQGSNTEAFF.

The sample holds one count of this clone. The chain has TRBV7-2 and TRBJ2-5; 9 bases are a match to TRBD1. The V segment lost 3 bases and the J segment 5 bases; nucleotides outside the gene matches: 7. Germline lookup yields CDR1 SGHTA and CDR2 FQGNSA. There are 15 residues in the CDR3. CDR3 nucleotide sequence: TGTGCCAGCAGCTTTCAAACAGGGGGCCATGAGACCCAGTACTTC. Residues: CASSFQTGGHETQYF.

V is TRBV20-1 and J is TRBJ2-7; TRBD2 might be the D (6 bases). Germline CDR1 is DFQATT and CDR2 is SNEGSKA (reference sequence). Deletions cut 3 bases from V and 6 bases from J, with 9 bases between. This CDR3 contains 11 residues. CDR3 sequence: CSAREGSEQYF. CDR3 nucleotides: TGCAGTGCTAGGGAGGGTAGCGAGCAGTACTTC.

The V gene is TRBV5-4, the J gene TRBJ1-6; TRBD1 is a possible D gene (5 bases). CDR3 size: 14 residues. Per the germline V gene, CDR1 is SGHNT and CDR2 is YYREEE (reference sequence). V lost 4 bases, J lost 8 bases, and 13 bases lay in between. The CDR3: CASSAIQGDSPLHF. The CDR3 region has the DNA TGTGCCAGCAGCGCCATCCAAGGGGATTCACCCCTCCACTTT. The variable domain in full, completed from reference TRBV5-4 and TRBJ1-6, reads ETGVTQSPTHLIKTRGQQVTLRCSSQSGHNTVSWYQQALGQGPQFIFQYYREEENGRGNFPPRFSGLQFPNYSSELNVNALELDDSALYLCASSAIQGDSPLHFGNGTRLTVT.

This chain connects TRBV4-1 to TRBJ2-1; 7 bases fit TRBD1. With 4 bases clipped from V and 0 bases from J, the junction kept 6 bases outside the gene matches. This CDR3 comprises 16 residues. In germline, CDR1 is MGHRA, CDR2 YSYEKL. The CDR3 sequence is CASSPLYRGSYNEQFF. CDR3 bases: TGCGCCAGCAGCCCGCTGTACAGGGGCTCCTACAATGAGCAGTTCTTC.

CDR3 residues: CASSVNQQETQYF. In DNA form, the CDR3 reads TGTGCCAGCAGTGTAAATCAGCAAGAGACCCAGTACTTC. This chain uses TRBV2 with TRBJ2-5; unclear D gene. With 4 bases removed from V and 2 bases from J, the gap between germline ends came to 8 bases. Germline V lookup: CDR1 SNHLY, CDR2 FYNNEI. The CDR3 sequence is 13 residues long.

This clone was detected a few times. V usage is TRBV14 and J usage is TRBJ2-3; 7 bases line up with TRBD2. The ends lost 4 bases at V and 0 bases at J; junction bases unmatched: 4. CDR1 and CDR2 (germline): SGHDN, FVKESK. The CDR3 covers 15 residues. This CDR3 reads CASSRPGLSTDTQYF. For the CDR3, the DNA is TGTGCCAGCAGCCGCCCGGGACTAAGCACAGATACGCAGTATTTT. Full variable domain (remainder filled in from reference TRBV14 and TRBJ2-3): EAGVTQFPSHSVIEKGQTVTLRCDPISGHDNLYWYRRVMGKEIKFLLHFVKESKQDESGMPNNRFLAERTGGTYSTLKVQPAELEDSGVYFCASSRPGLSTDTQYFGPGTRLTVL.

The chain has TRBV9 and TRBJ1-1; D might be TRBD1 (6 bases). The CDR3 covers 15 residues. CDR1 and CDR2 from the germline V gene are SGDLS and YYNGEE. Trimming stripped 4 bases from V and 6 bases from J, with 19 bases between. The CDR3 bases are TGTGCCAGCAGCCCCCATCCAGGGGCGTCGGCTGAAGCTTTCTTT. Amino acid sequence: CASSPHPGASAEAFF.